Sequencing of this T cell receptor beta chain was carried out in a study of PD-1 blockade in classical Hodgkin lymphoma. Described time point: newly diagnosed, previously untreated cHL patient sample. In regard to this clone: Antigen unknown.

The CDR3 totals 13 residues. Trimming cost V 7 bases and J 2 bases, with 11 bases left between them. From germline, CDR1 is LNHDA and CDR2 SQIVND (reference sequence). Overall study results and limits: Reasons behind the repertoire differences stay unclear, perhaps disease activity or earlier therapy.

The repertoire was sequenced with immunoSEQ multiplex PCR; TCRdb's copy has only in-frame clones and lacks some. The table has roughly 70,000 clones, over 85% seen once. Sequencing was performed on peripheral blood mononuclear cells (PBMCs). This clonotype originated in a human donor with classical Hodgkin lymphoma. The V gene is TRBV19, the J gene TRBJ2-5, with D possibly being TRBD1 (5 bases). CDR3 loop: CASTPQGQETQYF. As DNA, the CDR3 is TGTGCCAGTACCCCTCAGGGACAAGAGACCCAGTACTTC.